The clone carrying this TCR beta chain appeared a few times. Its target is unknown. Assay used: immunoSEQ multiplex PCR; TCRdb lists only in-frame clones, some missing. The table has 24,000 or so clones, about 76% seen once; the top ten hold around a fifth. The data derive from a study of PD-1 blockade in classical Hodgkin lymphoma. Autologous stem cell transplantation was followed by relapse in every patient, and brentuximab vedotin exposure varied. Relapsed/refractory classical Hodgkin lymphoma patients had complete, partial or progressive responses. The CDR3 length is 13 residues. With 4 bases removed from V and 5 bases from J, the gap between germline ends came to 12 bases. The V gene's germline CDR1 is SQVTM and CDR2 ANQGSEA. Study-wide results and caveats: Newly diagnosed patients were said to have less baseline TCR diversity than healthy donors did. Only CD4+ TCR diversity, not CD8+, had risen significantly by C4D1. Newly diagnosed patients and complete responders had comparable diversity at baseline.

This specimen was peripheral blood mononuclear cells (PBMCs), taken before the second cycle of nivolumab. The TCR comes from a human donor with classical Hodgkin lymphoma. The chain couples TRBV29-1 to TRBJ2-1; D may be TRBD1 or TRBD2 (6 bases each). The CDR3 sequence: CSVAPRGDNEQFF. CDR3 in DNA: TGCAGCGTTGCCCCGAGGGGGGACAATGAGCAGTTCTTC.